This is a list of T cell receptor beta chains from one sample in a study of cytomegalovirus exposure and HLA in healthy donors. Assay: immunoSEQ multiplex PCR; the TCRdb copy retains only in-frame clones and omits some. The table records around 190,000 clones, about three quarters of them present only once. Sequenced sample: PBMCs. The receptor set was obtained from a woman in her 40s in good health and CMV-seronegative. CDR3s include the opening cysteine and the closing phenylalanine or tryptophan. A D gene is named only where the DNA matches it firmly. Where a row states a size, it is once, few, many or the class of an expanded clone; other rows omit it.

. | TRBJ1-2 | TRBD1 | TRBV28 | TGTGCCAGCAGCTACCCGGGACAGTTAAACTATGGCTACACCTTC | CASSYPGQLNYGYTF
. | TRBJ1-2 | . | TRBV9 | TGTGCCAGCAGCGTATCGACAGCCTATGGCTACACCTTC | CASSVSTAYGYTF
. | TRBJ2-7 | . | TRBV19 | TGTGCCAGTAGTACAGTATCTGGCTCCTACGAGCAGTACTTC | CASSTVSGSYEQYF
. | TRBJ1-2 | . | TRBV7-9 | TGTGCCAGCAGCATCCAGGGCCACGGCTACACCTTC | CASSIQGHGYTF
. | TRBJ1-4 | . | TRBV30 | TGTGCCTGGAGTGGGGGTGGACGGACTAATGAAAAACTATTTTTT | CAWSGGGRTNEKLFF
. | TRBJ2-2 | . | TRBV4-1 | TGCGCCAGCAGCCAAGTTTTAGTCCCCGGGGAGCTGTTTTTT | CASSQVLVPGELFF
. | TRBJ1-2 | . | TRBV7-2 | TGTGCCAGCAGCTTAGACAGGGACCTTAACTATGGCTACACCTTC | CASSLDRDLNYGYTF
. | TRBJ2-7 | . | TRBV5-1 | TGCGCCAGCAGGGGGGGGCACTACGAGCAGTACTTC | CASRGGHYEQYF
. | TRBJ2-7 | TRBD2 | TRBV15 | TGTGCCACCAGCAGCCAAGCGGGAGATGGGGATTACGAGCAGTACTTC | CATSSQAGDGDYEQYF
few | TRBJ2-7 | . | TRBV7-8 | TGTGCCAGCAGCTTAAAGCAGGGGACGGCCTACGAGCAGTACTTC | CASSLKQGTAYEQYF
. | TRBJ1-1 | . | TRBV7-2 | TGTGCCAGCAGCTTACAGGGGTCGGACACTGAAGCTTTCTTT | CASSLQGSDTEAFF
. | TRBJ1-5 | . | TRBV6-1 | TGTGCCAGCAGTGAAGGGGGGGGGCCTCAGCCCCAGCATTTT | CASSEGGGPQPQHF
. | TRBJ1-2 | . | TRBV19 | TGTGCCAGTAGTATAGTCCAGGGCTGGGGCTACACCTTC | CASSIVQGWGYTF
. | TRBJ1-2 | . | TRBV4-3 | TGCGCCAGCTCAGGAGGATACTATGGCTACACCTTC | CASSGGYYGYTF
. | TRBJ1-5 | TRBD1 | TRBV5-1 | TGCGCCAGCAGCCGGACAGGGGGGGCCAATCAGCCCCAGCATTTT | CASSRTGGANQPQHF
. | TRBJ1-5 | . | TRBV2 | TGTGCCAGCAATACAGGGTTTCAGCCCCAGCATTTT | CASNTGFQPQHF
. | TRBJ1-2 | . | TRBV5-4 | TGTGCCAGCAGCTTGATTTCGGCGGTCGGAGGGGGCTACACCTTC | CASSLISAVGGGYTF
few | TRBJ2-5 | TRBD2 | TRBV19 | TGTGCCAGTTCCGGGGGACTAGAGGTCGCAGAGACCCAGTACTTC | CASSGGLEVAETQYF
. | TRBJ1-1 | TRBD1 | TRBV6-5 | TGTGCCAGCAGTGACAGGGGGGACACTGAAGCTTTCTTT | CASSDRGDTEAFF
. | TRBJ2-1 | . | TRBV15 | TGTGCCACCAGCGGGGCCCCACCGGTATTTCAGTTCTTC | CATSGAPPVFQFF
few | TRBJ1-4 | . | TRBV9 | TGTGCCAGCAGCCCCGGGCCGGGAGGGTTTAATGAAAAACTGTTTTTT | CASSPGPGGFNEKLFF
few | TRBJ1-2 | TRBD1 | TRBV25-1 | TGTGCCAGCAGTGAATCCGTGACTGGACAGGGGGCAAGTGGCTACACCTTC | CASSESVTGQGASGYTF
. | TRBJ1-1 | . | TRBV6-1 | TGTGCCAGCAAACAGGGACAAGCGAACACTGAAGCTTTCTTT | CASKQGQANTEAFF
. | TRBJ1-5 | . | TRBV10-3 | TGTGCCATCAGTGAGGAAGGAAGAGGAGGGCCCCAGCATTTT | CAISEEGRGGPQHF
few | TRBJ1-1 | . | TRBV6-5 | TGTGCCAGCAGCTCCGGGACAGAAGCTTTCTTT | CASSSGTEAFF
once | TRBJ1-5 | TRBD1 | TRBV18 | TGTGCCAGCTCGCCCGGGACAGGCAATCAGCCCCAGCATTTT | CASSPGTGNQPQHF
. | TRBJ2-5 | TRBD2 | TRBV5-6 | TGTGCCAGCAGCCCCGACGGGAGGGAGACCCAGTACTTC | CASSPDGRETQYF
. | TRBJ2-1 | . | TRBV21-1 | TGTGCCAGCAGCACAAGGGGGCGGGTCTACAATGAGCAGTTCTTC | CASSTRGRVYNEQFF
. | TRBJ2-2 | TRBD2 | TRBV7-2 | TGTGCCAGCAGCTTAGACGGCGGGAGGGCTTGGAACACCGGGGAGCTGTTTTTT | CASSLDGGRAWNTGELFF
. | TRBJ1-3 | . | TRBV6-5 | TGTGCCAGCAGTTACAACTCCTTCTCTGGAAACACCATATATTTT | CASSYNSFSGNTIYF
. | TRBJ2-1 | . | TRBV11-2 | TGTGCCAGCAGCCGTACGGGGAGCTCCTACAATGAGCAGTTCTTC | CASSRTGSSYNEQFF
. | TRBJ1-5 | . | TRBV5-1 | TGCGCCAGCAGCTTGGACGGTTATAGCAATCAGCCCCAGCATTTT | CASSLDGYSNQPQHF
. | TRBJ2-7 | . | TRBV7-3 | TGTGCCAGCAGCTTAGAGAAGGCGGGCCTTTACGAGCAGTACTTC | CASSLEKAGLYEQYF
. | TRBJ2-7 | TRBD2 | TRBV27 | TGTGCCAGCGGTGGAGGAGCGGGAGGTTGGTCCTACGAGCAGTACTTC | CASGGGAGGWSYEQYF
. | TRBJ2-3 | TRBD2 | TRBV5-1 | TGCGCCAGCAGCTCACCACGGGATACTAACTATAGCGGGCTCTCAGATACGCAGTATTTT | CASSSPRDTNYSGLSDTQYF
. | TRBJ2-6 | . | TRBV6-1 | TGTGCCAGCAGTGCCGTCTCTGGGGCCAACGTCCTGACTTTC | CASSAVSGANVLTF
. | TRBJ2-3 | . | TRBV18 | TGTGCCAGCTCACGGGGAGAGTCAGATACGCAGTATTTT | CASSRGESDTQYF
. | TRBJ2-3 | TRBD1 | TRBV19 | TGTGCCAGTAGTCCCGGACAGGGAACGCAGTATTTT | CASSPGQGTQYF
. | TRBJ2-2 | TRBD1 | TRBV9 | TGTGCCAGCAGCGTAGTCTCGGGACAGGGGTTCGCGAACACCGGGGAGCTGTTTTTT | CASSVVSGQGFANTGELFF
few | TRBJ2-1 | TRBD2 | TRBV15 | TGTGCCACCAGCACCCATTTTAGCGGGACCTACAATGAGCAGTTCTTC | CATSTHFSGTYNEQFF
. | TRBJ2-5 | TRBD2 | TRBV11-2 | TGTGCCAGCAGCTTGGAACTAGCGGGAGGGAGTAGGGAGACCCAGTACTTC | CASSLELAGGSRETQYF
. | TRBJ2-4 | TRBD1 | TRBV4-1 | TGCGCCAGCAGCCAAGATAGGGGGCAGGGCCCGACCCTAGCCAAAAACATTCAGTACTTC | CASSQDRGQGPTLAKNIQYF
. | TRBJ1-5 | . | TRBV27 | TGTGCCAGCAGTTTATCGCCCCCAGGGCAGCAGCCCCAGCATTTT | CASSLSPPGQQPQHF
. | TRBJ1-2 | . | TRBV30 | TGTGCCTGGGACCCCCGAGGAAATCGCTACACCTTC | CAWDPRGNRYTF
. | TRBJ2-5 | . | TRBV11-3 | TGTGCCAGCAGCTTAAATGGGCAGGGGCAAGAGACCCAGTACTTC | CASSLNGQGQETQYF
. | TRBJ2-1 | TRBD2 | TRBV6-1 | TGTGCCAGCAGTGAAGCGGGTCTAGCGGGGAATGAGCAGTTCTTC | CASSEAGLAGNEQFF
. | TRBJ2-4 | . | TRBV7-2 | TGTGCCAGCAGCGAGGGACCCCAGGGGTACATTCAGTACTTC | CASSEGPQGYIQYF
. | TRBJ2-1 | TRBD2 | TRBV27 | TGTGCCAGCAGCCCCGGACTAGCGGGAGAAGGTGAGCAGTTCTTC | CASSPGLAGEGEQFF
. | TRBJ1-3 | TRBD1 | TRBV6-1 | TGTGCCAGCAGTCGGGACAGGGGCCTTAGTGCCATATATTTT | CASSRDRGLSAIYF
. | TRBJ2-4 | TRBD1 | TRBV5-1 | TGCGCCAGCAGCCCCACTACAGGGGCGCGAGGCAAAAACATTCAGTACTTC | CASSPTTGARGKNIQYF
. | TRBJ2-3 | TRBD2 | TRBV6-1 | TGTGCCAGCAGCGCAGGACTAGCGGCCGGAGATACGCAGTATTTT | CASSAGLAAGDTQYF
once | TRBJ1-3 | . | TRBV25-1 | TGTGCCAGCAGTCCTGACAGGATCCACTCTGGAAACACCATATATTTT | CASSPDRIHSGNTIYF
. | TRBJ1-1 | . | TRBV7-2 | TGTGCCAGCAGCTTAGTGGGGGCCAAAGGGACTGAAGCTTTCTTT | CASSLVGAKGTEAFF
. | TRBJ1-4 | TRBD1 | TRBV6-8 | TGTGCCAGCAGGCTGGACAGGGGGCGAAGTAATGAAAAACTGTTTTTT | CASRLDRGRSNEKLFF
. | TRBJ1-6 | TRBD1 | TRBV5-1 | TGCGCCAGCAGCTTCGCCCCGACAGGGGATGGTTCACCCCTCCACTTT | CASSFAPTGDGSPLHF
few | TRBJ2-3 | TRBD2 | TRBV30 | TGTGCCTGGATACTAGCGGGAGGGGACCGGACAGATACGCAGTATTTT | CAWILAGGDRTDTQYF
. | TRBJ1-2 | TRBD1 | TRBV5-5 | TGTGCCAGCAGCTTGGAACAGGGGCTGACCTATGGCTACACCTTC | CASSLEQGLTYGYTF